These 23 T cell receptor beta chains share one sample of origin, sequenced in a study of T cell repertoires in cytomegalovirus infection. A single record per CDR3 protein comes from TCRdb applying MiXCR to the reads. This table holds about 400,000 distinct CDR3 sequences, 18% found once. Sequencing was carried out using PBMCs. The origin of the receptors is a human donor in good health (CMV status not recorded). Some clones in this sample may be carry-over from other donors' samples.

This clonotype showed up just a few times. The chain couples TRBV5-5 to TRBJ2-5; D is unclear. The V gene lost 1 base and the J gene lost 4 bases, with 5 bases spanning the gap. Germline V lookup: CDR1 SGHKS, CDR2 YYEKEE (reference sequence). CDR3 length: 12 residues. Here the CDR3 reads CASSLTGETQYF. CDR3 nucleotides: TGTGCCAGCAGCTTGACCGGAGAGACCCAGTACTTC.

This clonotype occurred once. The genes are TRBV9 and TRBJ2-7; D is unclear. The CDR3 loop spans 14 amino acids. From germline, CDR1 is SGDLS and CDR2 YYNGEE. With 0 bases removed from V and 5 bases from J, the gap between germline ends came to 12 bases. The CDR3 here is CASSVALWSDEQYF. DNA for the CDR3: TGTGCCAGCAGCGTAGCTTTATGGTCAGACGAGCAGTACTTC.

This chain uses TRBV7-8 with TRBJ2-7; D unclear. In germline, CDR1 is SGHVS, CDR2 FQNEAQ. V was pared by 6 bases and J by 12 bases, with 12 bases between. The CDR3 has 10 amino acids. The chain's CDR3 is CASSAGFLYF. CDR3 DNA: TGTGCCAGCAGTGCTGGATTCCTGTACTTC.

V gene TRBV6-6 combines with J gene TRBJ1-2; no clear D. This CDR3 is built from 14 residues. V was trimmed by 0 bases and J by 8 bases, leaving 13 bases between them. Germline CDR1 is MNHNY and CDR2 is SVGAGI (reference sequence). The DNA for the CDR3 is TGTGCCAGCAGTTACTCTGGGGTTTCAGAGGGCTACACCTTC. Its protein product is CASSYSGVSEGYTF.

This clonotype was observed a handful of times. This chain connects TRBV12-3 or TRBV12-4 to TRBJ2-3; TRBD1 agrees at 11 bases. With 6 bases clipped from V and 5 bases from J, the junction kept 4 bases outside the gene matches. The CDR3 runs to 14 residues. This chain's CDR3 is CASSPGQGVDTQYF. The CDR3 DNA reads as TGTGCCAGCAGCCCGGGACAGGGGGTAGATACGCAGTATTTT.

The rearrangement joins TRBV20-1 to TRBJ2-1, with no clear D. Germline CDR1 and CDR2: DFQATT and SNEGSKA (reference sequence). The CDR3 totals 13 residues. V was trimmed by 6 bases and J by 0 bases, leaving 9 bases between them. The CDR3 here is CSANPGSYNEQFF. The CDR3 nucleotides read TGCAGTGCCAACCCGGGCTCCTACAATGAGCAGTTCTTC.

The gene calls are TRBV4-2 and TRBJ1-2; D gene ambiguous. Trimming left V 1 base short and J 4 bases short, with 13 bases between. CDR1 LGHNA and CDR2 YNFKEQ come from the germline V gene. This CDR3 comprises 15 residues. CDR3 bases: TGTGCCAGCAGCCAAGTGGGCGAAACTTTCTATGGCTACACCTTC. Its translation is CASSQVGETFYGYTF.

This clonotype was seen repeatedly, ten times or more. The gene calls are TRBV7-2 and TRBJ2-7; D uncertain. The length of the CDR3 is 13 residues. Germline CDR1 SGHTA, CDR2 FQGNSA. With 3 bases removed from V and 4 bases from J, the gap between germline ends came to 10 bases. The CDR3 DNA reads as TGTGCCAGCAGCTTCTCCAGCCGGTACGAGCAGTACTTC. Protein: CASSFSSRYEQYF.

This clonotype was picked up many times. This chain connects TRBV7-9 to TRBJ2-3; D gene unclear. V gave up 6 bases and J gave up 1 base, with 11 bases separating them. The CDR3 totals 14 residues. Germline CDR1 and CDR2: SEHNR and FQNEAQ (reference sequence). The DNA of the CDR3 is TGTGCCAGCAGTTCGTTAAGAGGCACAGATACGCAGTATTTT. Its protein product is CASSSLRGTDTQYF.

In its sample, this clonotype was seen many times. The chain links TRBV7-2 to TRBJ2-1, with D uncertain. The length of the CDR3 is 12 residues. The V and J ends lost 5 bases and 7 bases respectively, with 9 bases between them. Germline V gene sequence: CDR1 SGHTA, CDR2 FQGNSA. The CDR3, as DNA: TGTGCCAGCAGCCCTACTCCAAATGAGCAGTTCTTC. Amino acid sequence: CASSPTPNEQFF.

A note on this clonotype: A much larger clonotype is one base distant, so this may be a read error. The chain employs TRBV7-6 and TRBJ2-1; TRBD2 matches 8 bases. Germline CDR1 reads SGHVS; CDR2 reads FNYEAQ. This CDR3 region has 14 residues. The CDR3 reads CASSPAGGYNEQCF. Written as DNA, the CDR3 is TGTGCCAGCAGCCCGGCGGGGGGATACAATGAGCAGTGCTTC. Filled out from reference TRBV7-6 and TRBJ2-1, the complete variable domain reads GAGVSQSPRYKVTKRGQDVALRCDPISGHVSLYWYRQALGQGPEFLTYFNYEAQQDKSGLPNDRFSAERPEGSISTLTIQRTEQRDSAMYRCASSPAGGYNEQCFGPGTRLTVL.

This clonotype was seen only a few times. V gene TRBV24-1 combines with J gene TRBJ1-2; D not resolved. This CDR3 comprises 13 residues. Germline CDR1 is KGHDR and CDR2 is SFDVKD. V gave up 3 bases and J gave up 7 bases, with 11 bases separating them. CDR3 in amino acids: CATSDGPPGGYTF. The CDR3 DNA follows: TGTGCCACCAGTGATGGACCTCCCGGTGGCTACACCTTC.

The chain employs TRBV23-1 and TRBJ2-7, with TRBD2 matching over 7 bases. TRBV23-1 is known as an ORF, though its function is uncertain. The CDR3 consists of 16 residues. V dropped 0 bases and J dropped 0; count of bases not matched to a gene: 5. The CDR3 DNA reads TGCGCCAGCAGTCAATCGGGGGGGGGGTCCTCCTACGAGCAGTACTTC. Its translation is CASSQSGGGSSYEQYF.

This clonotype was seen a few times. The chain links TRBV15 to TRBJ1-2; D uncertain. Per germline, CDR1 LNHNV and CDR2 YYDKDF (reference sequence). V was cut by 6 bases and J by 2 bases, with 10 bases left in between. CDR3 length: 13 amino acids. The CDR3 sequence: CATSSDLNYGYTF. The DNA for the CDR3 is TGTGCCACCAGTTCGGACTTGAACTATGGCTACACCTTC. Drawing the rest from reference TRBV15 and TRBJ1-2, the complete variable domain is DAMVIQNPRYQVTQFGKPVTLSCSQTLNHNVMYWYQQKSSQAPKLLFHYYDKDFNNEADTPDNFQSRRPNTSFCFLDIRSPGLGDTAMYLCATSSDLNYGYTFGSGTRLTVV.

Turning to this clonotype: The conserved final phenylalanine or tryptophan is absent from the CDR3, which likely points to a read error. The chain uses TRBV14 and TRBJ2-1; tentative D call: TRBD2 (5 bases). Trimming took 0 bases from V and 5 from J, leaving 11 bases between them. CDR1 is SGHDN and CDR2 is FVKESK in the germline V gene. The CDR3 spans 15 residues. CDR3 protein: CASSQDWAGDNEQFL. For the CDR3, the DNA is TGTGCCAGCAGCCAAGATTGGGCGGGTGACAATGAGCAGTTCTTA.

This clonotype showed up many times. The chain is built from TRBV6-4 and TRBJ2-3; no clear D gene. The CDR3 totals 13 residues. Trimming left V 0 bases short and J 5 bases short, with 6 bases between. Germline V gene data show CDR1 as MRHNA and CDR2 as SNTAGT. CDR3 protein: CASSDSTEDTQYF. The CDR3, as DNA: TGTGCCAGCAGTGACTCGACGGAAGATACGCAGTATTTT.

This rearrangement joins TRBV24-1 to TRBJ2-5; 7 bases fit TRBD1. Trimming took 0 bases from V and 1 from J; bases not matched to a gene: 4. Germline loops: CDR1 KGHDR, CDR2 SFDVKD. CDR3 length: 16 amino acids. For the CDR3, the DNA is TGTGCCACCAGTGATTTGCCGGGACAGCCCCAAGAGACCCAGTACTTC. Its translation is CATSDLPGQPQETQYF.

This clonotype was observed a handful of times. The chain links TRBV28 to TRBJ1-1, with a weak D call TRBD1 (5 bases). The CDR3 is 14 amino acids. V was clipped by 6 bases and J by 5 bases, with 16 bases between them. Looked up from germline, CDR1 is MDHEN and CDR2 is SYDVKM. The DNA for the CDR3 is TGTGCCAGCAGCCCCGGGACCTTCATGACTGAAGCTTTCTTT. As protein: CASSPGTFMTEAFF.

This clonotype occurred many times. This chain links TRBV10-3 with TRBJ1-2, with 7 bases lining up with TRBD1. J lost 4 bases, V lost 5 bases, and 4 bases had no gene match. Germline assignment: CDR1 ENHRY and CDR2 SYGVKD. This CDR3 contains 13 residues. The CDR3 coding sequence is TGTGCCATCAGTCACAGGGACAGCTATGGCTACACCTTC. Its translation: CAISHRDSYGYTF.

This sequence joins TRBV7-9 and TRBJ2-1; D not resolved. Germline CDR1 SEHNR, CDR2 FQNEAQ (reference sequence). CDR3 length equals 14 residues. The V and J ends lost 8 bases and 5 bases respectively, with 16 bases between them. In nucleotides, the CDR3 is TGTGCCAGCGCGCGGACGAGTAGTAACAATGAGCAGTTCTTC. Translating gives CASARTSSNNEQFF.

There are many counts of this clonotype. The V call is TRBV11-2, the J call TRBJ2-1; maybe TRBD1 (6 bases). The V and J ends lost 4 bases and 10 bases respectively, with 17 bases between them. There are 14 residues in the CDR3. CDR1 and CDR2 from the germline V gene are SGHAT and FQNNGV. CDR3 nucleotide sequence: TGTGCCAGCAGCTCAGGGGCCCGTGGGCGAGAGCAGTTCTTC. Protein: CASSSGARGREQFF. The full variable domain, in which reference TRBV11-2 and TRBJ2-1 provide the parts outside the CDR3, is EAGVAQSPRYKIIEKRQSVAFWCNPISGHATLYWYQQILGQGPKLLIQFQNNGVVDDSQLPKDRFSAERLKGVDSTLKIQPAKLEDSAVYLCASSSGARGREQFFGPGTRLTVL.

There are many counts of this clonotype. V usage is TRBV7-6 and J usage is TRBJ2-1; TRBD2 agrees at 14 bases. The germline gives CDR1 SGHVS, CDR2 FNYEAQ. The V gene end was trimmed by 5 bases and the J gene end by 6 bases; junction bases not matched to a gene: 9. CDR3 length: 17 amino acids. The CDR3 loop is CASSTEGTSGGFNEQFF. CDR3 nucleotides: TGTGCCAGCAGCACCGAAGGGACTAGCGGGGGATTCAATGAGCAGTTCTTC.

Ten or more counts support this clonotype. The chain combines TRBV7-8 with TRBJ2-1; D remains ambiguous. The V and J ends lost 5 bases and 5 bases respectively, with 16 bases between them. This CDR3 contains 15 residues. Germline loops: CDR1 SGHVS, CDR2 FQNEAQ. The CDR3 region is CASSQFRVRHNEQFF. CDR3 DNA: TGTGCCAGCAGCCAGTTCCGGGTAAGGCACAATGAGCAGTTCTTC.